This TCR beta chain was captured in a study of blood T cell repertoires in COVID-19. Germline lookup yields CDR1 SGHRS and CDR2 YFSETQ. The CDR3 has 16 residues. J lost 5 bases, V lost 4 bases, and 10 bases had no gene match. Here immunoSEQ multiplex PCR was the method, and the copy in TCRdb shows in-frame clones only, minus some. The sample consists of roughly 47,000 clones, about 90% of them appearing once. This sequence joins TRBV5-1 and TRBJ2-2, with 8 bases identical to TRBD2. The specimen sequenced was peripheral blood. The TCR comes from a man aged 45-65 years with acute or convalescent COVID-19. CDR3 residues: CASSPRGGLGTGELFF. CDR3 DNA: TGCGCCAGCAGCCCGAGAGGGGGACTAGGGACCGGGGAGCTGTTTTTT.